Following are 3 T cell receptor beta chains from one sample sequenced in a study of patients and donors after allogeneic stem cell transplantation. TCRdb analysed the RT-PCR reads with MiXCR anew, one entry per CDR3 protein. The sample includes fewer than 180,000 distinct CDR3 sequences, over 35% seen only once; the top ten take around 50%. The source material was blood, either unsorted or a sorted T cell fraction (not recorded which). These receptor sequences come from a human donor who was either an allogeneic HSCT recipient or a stem cell or donor lymphocyte infusion donor (not recorded which). It is not recorded whose cells these are; they may come from a transplant donor.

This chain uses TRBV5-1 with TRBJ1-1; 10 bases fit TRBD1. CDR1 and CDR2 (germline): SGHRS, YFSETQ. The CDR3 length is 15 residues. Trimming cost V 8 bases and J 1 base; bases outside gene matches: 8. CDR3 DNA: TGCGCCAGTTGCCGGGACAGGGGACCGAACACTGAAGCTTTCTTT. This codes for CASCRDRGPNTEAFF.

This clonotype was recorded a few times. This chain links TRBV25-1 with TRBJ1-4; TRBD1 might be the D (5 bases). This CDR3 has 16 amino acids. Trimming took off 2 bases at V and 1 base at J, with 11 bases between the two ends. The germline V gene has CDR1 MGHDK and CDR2 SYGVNS. Written as DNA, the CDR3 is TGTGCCAGCAGTGAACCGGGGGGACGAACTAATGAAAAACTGTTTTTT. Translating it yields CASSEPGGRTNEKLFF.

The gene calls are TRBV9 and TRBJ2-2; D is unresolved. Germline V gene sequence: CDR1 SGDLS, CDR2 YYNGEE. Deletions cut 4 bases from V and 8 bases from J, with 9 bases between. This CDR3 has 12 amino acids. CDR3: CASSTIGGELFF. Written as DNA, the CDR3 is TGTGCCAGCAGCACGATAGGGGGGGAGCTGTTTTTT.